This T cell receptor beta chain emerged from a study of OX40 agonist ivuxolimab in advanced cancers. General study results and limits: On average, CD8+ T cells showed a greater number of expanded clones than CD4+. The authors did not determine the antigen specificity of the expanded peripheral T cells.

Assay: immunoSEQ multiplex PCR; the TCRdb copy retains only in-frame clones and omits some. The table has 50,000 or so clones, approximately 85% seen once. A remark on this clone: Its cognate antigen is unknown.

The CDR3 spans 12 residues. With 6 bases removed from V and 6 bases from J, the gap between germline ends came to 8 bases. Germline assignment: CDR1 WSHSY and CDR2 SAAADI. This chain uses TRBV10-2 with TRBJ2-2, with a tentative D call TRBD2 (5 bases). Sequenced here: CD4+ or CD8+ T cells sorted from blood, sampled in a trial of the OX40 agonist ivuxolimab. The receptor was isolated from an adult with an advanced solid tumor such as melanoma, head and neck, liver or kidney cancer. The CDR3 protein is CASRMGAGELFF. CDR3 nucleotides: TGCGCCAGCAGAATGGGAGCCGGGGAGCTGTTTTTT.